This TCR beta chain comes out of a study of T-cell reconstitution after alpha-beta-depleted transplantation in children. Overall study findings and caveats: Counts and diversity of T cells one year after transplant came mostly from newly produced T cells. The origin of alpha-beta T cells about two months after transplant was reportedly several hundred expanded graft clones. Surviving thymic progenitors and recipient T cells were the source of high TCRbeta diversity at day 60 in some patients.

Unique molecular identifiers were used to barcode this TCRbeta library. TCRdb itself ran the PCR reads through MiXCR, one entry per CDR3 protein. The sample consists of hundreds of thousands of distinct CDR3 sequences, roughly 17% of them appearing once. Trimming stripped 3 bases from V and 3 bases from J, with 15 bases between. In germline, CDR1 is ENHRY, CDR2 SYGVKD. The CDR3 loop spans 15 amino acids. In this sample, this clonotype turned up a few times. No antigen is known for it. The receptor was derived from a male patient aged 2-10 years who had a stem cell transplant for acute lymphoblastic leukemia, so the T cells may come from the graft donor. The J gene is TRBJ2-7, the V gene TRBV10-3; no firm D call. Material: PBMCs, mostly from graft donor cells, obtained 360 days after TCRalphabeta/CD19-depleted stem cell transplant. CDR3 sequence: CAISDSLRFGYEQYF. CDR3 coding DNA: TGTGCCATCAGTGACTCTTTACGGTTTGGCTACGAGCAGTACTTC.